The clone carrying this TCR beta chain turned up a few times. What it binds is not known. The data stem from a study of T cells after yellow fever vaccination. Findings and caveats of the study: After the booster, about 95% of CD4 and approximately 90% of CD8 primary-response clones were re-detected.

TCRdb itself ran the 5' RACE reads through MiXCR, one entry per CDR3 protein. The sample lists just under 600,000 distinct CDR3 sequences, less than 15% occurring once. V gave up 4 bases and J gave up 2 bases, with 12 bases separating them. Germline-derived CDR1 and CDR2 are SQVTM and ANQGSEA. The CDR3 covers 13 residues. The chain has TRBV29-1 and TRBJ2-7; TRBD1 or TRBD2 may be the D gene (5 bases each). Source: PBMCs, taken on the day of the yellow fever booster vaccination. The TCR sequence derives from a man aged 25 to 40 who received the YFV17D yellow fever vaccine. The CDR3 DNA is TGCAGCGTTGGCCGGGGCCCCACCTACGAGCAGTACTTC. It codes for CSVGRGPTYEQYF.